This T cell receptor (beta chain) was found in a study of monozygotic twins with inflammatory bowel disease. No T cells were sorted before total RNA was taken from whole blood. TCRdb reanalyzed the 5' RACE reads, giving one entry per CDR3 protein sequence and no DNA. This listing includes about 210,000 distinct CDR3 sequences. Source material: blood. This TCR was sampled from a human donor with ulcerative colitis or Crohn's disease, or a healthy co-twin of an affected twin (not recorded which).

CDR3 sequence reads: CASSTQAGANVLTF. The rearrangement links TRBV7-2 to TRBJ2-6; with no DNA, the TCRdb D assignment of TRBD1 cannot be verified. The CDR3 consists of 14 residues. Germline V gene sequence: CDR1 SGHTA, CDR2 FQGNSA.